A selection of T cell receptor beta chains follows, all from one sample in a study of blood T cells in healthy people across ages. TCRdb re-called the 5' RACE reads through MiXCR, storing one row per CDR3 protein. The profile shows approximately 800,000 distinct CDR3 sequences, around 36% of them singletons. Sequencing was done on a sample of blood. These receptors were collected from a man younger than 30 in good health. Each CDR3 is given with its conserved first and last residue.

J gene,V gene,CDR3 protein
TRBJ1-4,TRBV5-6,CARSHRGFFSEKLFF
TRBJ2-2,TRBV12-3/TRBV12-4,CASRARPTGELFF
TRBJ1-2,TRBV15,CATSRGGGYGYTF
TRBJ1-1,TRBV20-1,CSGRGRSFEAFF
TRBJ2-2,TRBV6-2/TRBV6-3,CASSYLAGYTGELFF
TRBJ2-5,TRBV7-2,CASSPDPPETQYF
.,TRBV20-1,CSAPRTGREGNEQYF
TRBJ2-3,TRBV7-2,CASSLQDRGSTDTQYF
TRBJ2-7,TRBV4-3,CASSQQTGAYEQYF
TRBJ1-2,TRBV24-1,CATSDSAEDDYGYTF
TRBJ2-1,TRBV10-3,CAISGTGRGRNEQFF
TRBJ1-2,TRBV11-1,CASSHLLRGDNGYTF
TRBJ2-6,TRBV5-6,CASSFYGALGANVLTF
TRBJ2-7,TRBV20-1,CSARAAGQFVRYEQYF
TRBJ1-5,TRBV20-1,CSARQNSNQPQHF
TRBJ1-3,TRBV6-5,CASSYLRGTGSSGNTIYF
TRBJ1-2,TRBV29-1,CSVDRRSYGYTF
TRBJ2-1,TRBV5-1,CASSLAQGGNEQFF
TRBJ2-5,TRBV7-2,CASSPLPGEGKETQYF
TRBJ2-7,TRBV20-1,CSARTLRGNYNEQYF
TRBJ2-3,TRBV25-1,CASSESQSKDTQYF
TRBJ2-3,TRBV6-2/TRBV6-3,CASSGLAGSVPPDTQYF
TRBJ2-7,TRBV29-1,CSAGGTEEEQYF
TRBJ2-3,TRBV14,CASSQDLGGSSTDTQYF